A single T cell receptor (beta chain) is shown here with its context. Its target is unknown. Being one base from a much bigger clone, this may be a read error. Beta-chain TCR CDR3 regions were amplified from RNA transcripts. HTBI-primed first-round RT-PCR preceded second-round multiplex PCR. TCRdb reanalysed the multiplex PCR reads using MiXCR and keeps one entry per CDR3 protein. The sample gives roughly 600,000 distinct CDR3 sequences, 35% to 45% of which show up once; 3.5% to 5% is in the top ten. This sample is drawn from a study of Graves' ophthalmopathy and Graves' hyperthyroidism. General study findings and limits: Blood shared most expanded thyroid clonotypes above 0.001 frequency.

Aged 18 to 65, the patients with hyperthyroidism had under 2 months' duration and were newly diagnosed. Lactation, pregnancy, uncontrolled infections and other autoimmune diseases were all grounds for excluding patients. Diagnostic conclusions were grounded in clinical symptoms, serum thyroxine, TRAb, thyroid ultrasound and orbital computed tomography. Sequenced material: peripheral blood or thyroid tissue (not recorded which). The TCR comes from an adult man with Graves' hyperthyroidism.

The CDR3: CASSLGASANEKLFF. The CDR3 coding sequence is TGTGCCAGCAGCTTAGGGGCCTCGGCTAATGAAAAACTGTTTTTT. The J gene is TRBJ1-4, the V gene TRBV7-9; D uncertain. CDR1 SEHNR and CDR2 FQNEAQ come from the germline V gene (reference sequence). This CDR3 comprises 15 residues. V lost 1 base to trimming and J lost 3 bases, with 9 bases between them.